This TCR beta chain is drawn from a study of blood T cell repertoires in COVID-19. Sequencing was performed with immunoSEQ multiplex PCR; in TCRdb, only in-frame clones are kept and a portion is missing. Seen here are about 260,000 clones, 84% observed once, and the top ten hold 4.2%. With 4 bases clipped from V and 5 bases from J, the junction kept 10 bases outside the gene matches. The germline CDR1 and CDR2 sequences are LGHNA and YNFKEQ. The CDR3 loop spans 15 amino acids. This TCR was recovered from a man aged 55 to 70 with acute or convalescent COVID-19. The gene calls are TRBV4-2 and TRBJ2-5; 7 bases are shared with TRBD2. The sample taken for sequencing was peripheral blood. CDR3 coding DNA: TGTGCCAGCAGCCTCGCCCCGGGGGGAGGGGAGACCCAGTACTTC. It encodes CASSLAPGGGETQYF.